This TCR beta chain was recovered during a study of shared clonotypes between healthy human individuals. Study findings and constraints: Naive subsets usually exceeded memory subsets in estimated richness. Few donors limited the genetic and exposure-history diversity represented. Non-shared clonotypes were found to have lower generation probabilities than the clonotypes that were shared by all four of the sorted-subset donors.

The table came from immunoSEQ multiplex PCR; TCRdb's copy has only in-frame clones and leaves some out. Here the sample spans millions of clones, approximately 94% being singletons. Turning to this clone: Its antigen is not known.

This CDR3 spans 16 amino acids. Trimming removed 3 bases from V and 7 bases from J; junction bases left unmatched: 10. Germline loops: CDR1 MDHEN, CDR2 SYDVKM. Healthy and HIV-negative, the adult donors had no recent acute infections or vaccinations. The sequence was collected from a man aged 18-30 years in good health. Sequenced sample: naive CD4+ T cells sorted from blood. As to subset: CD45RA+ positively selected. The genes are TRBV28 and TRBJ1-5, with TRBD1 identical over 9 bases. CDR3 sequence: CASSFSGTGTNQPQHF. The DNA of the CDR3 is TGTGCCAGCAGTTTTTCTGGGACAGGGACGAACCAGCCCCAGCATTTT.